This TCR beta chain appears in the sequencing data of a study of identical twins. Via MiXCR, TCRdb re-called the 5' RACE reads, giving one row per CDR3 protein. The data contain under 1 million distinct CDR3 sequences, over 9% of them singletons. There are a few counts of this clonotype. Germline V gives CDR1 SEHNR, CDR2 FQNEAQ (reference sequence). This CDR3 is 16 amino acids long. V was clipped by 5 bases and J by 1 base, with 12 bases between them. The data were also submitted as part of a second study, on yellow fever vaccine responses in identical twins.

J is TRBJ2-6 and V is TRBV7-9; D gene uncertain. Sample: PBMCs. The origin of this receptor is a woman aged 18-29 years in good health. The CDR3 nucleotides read TGTGCCAGCAGCCGGATGCGGATTTCTGGGGCCAACGTCCTGACTTTC. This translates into CASSRMRISGANVLTF.